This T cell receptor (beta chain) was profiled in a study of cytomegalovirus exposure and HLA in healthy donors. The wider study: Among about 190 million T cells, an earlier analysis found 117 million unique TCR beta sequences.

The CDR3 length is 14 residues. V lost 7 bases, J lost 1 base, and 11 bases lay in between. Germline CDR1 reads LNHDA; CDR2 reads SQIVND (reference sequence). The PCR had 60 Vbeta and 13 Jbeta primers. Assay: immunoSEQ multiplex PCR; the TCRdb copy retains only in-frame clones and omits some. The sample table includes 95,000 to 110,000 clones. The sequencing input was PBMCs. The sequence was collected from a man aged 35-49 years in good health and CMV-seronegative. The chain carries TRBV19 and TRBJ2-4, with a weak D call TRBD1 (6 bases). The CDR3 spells CASMTRGAKNIQYF. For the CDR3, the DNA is TGTGCCAGTATGACAAGGGGGGCCAAAAACATTCAGTACTTC.